The rows below give T cell receptor beta chains drawn from one sample of a study of T cell repertoires in cytomegalovirus infection. TCRdb recomputed calls from the reads with MiXCR, one row per CDR3 protein. The sample shows hundreds of thousands of distinct CDR3 sequences, approximately 25% of them seen only once. What was sequenced was CD8+ T cells from PBMCs. The origin of the receptors is a human donor in good health (CMV status not recorded). Some clones in this sample may be carry-over from other donors' samples. CDR3s include the opening cysteine and the closing phenylalanine or tryptophan. A D gene is named only where the DNA matches it firmly. The size of a clone is reported for some rows only, either as once, few or many, or as a class for expanded clones.

j_call: TRBJ2-6; clone_size: -; v_call: TRBV25-1; d_call: -; cdr3_nt: TGTGCCAGTTACGGACGGGGGGCGGACTCTGGGGCCAACGTCCTGACTTTC; cdr3_aa: CASYGRGADSGANVLTF
j_call: TRBJ2-2; clone_size: few; v_call: TRBV6-2/TRBV6-3; d_call: -; cdr3_nt: TGTGCCAGCAGTTCCCTTGGCAGGTCCACCGGGGAGCTGTTTTTT; cdr3_aa: CASSSLGRSTGELFF
j_call: TRBJ2-2; clone_size: -; v_call: TRBV20-1; d_call: -; cdr3_nt: TGCAGTGCTAGAGATTATTCTGGACTCCTGGGGGCGCGGGGCATCGGGGAGCTGTTTTTT; cdr3_aa: CSARDYSGLLGARGIGELFF
j_call: TRBJ1-1; clone_size: -; v_call: TRBV27; d_call: -; cdr3_nt: TGTGCCAGCAGTGAGGGCCTTGAAGCTTTCTTT; cdr3_aa: CASSEGLEAFF
j_call: TRBJ2-1; clone_size: -; v_call: TRBV5-5; d_call: TRBD2; cdr3_nt: TGTGCCAGCAGTCTCGGGACTAGCGGGGGGCAGTTCTTC; cdr3_aa: CASSLGTSGGQFF
j_call: TRBJ2-5; clone_size: -; v_call: TRBV5-6; d_call: -; cdr3_nt: TGTGCCAGCAGCGAGGGACGTCCCCAAGAGACCCAGTACTTC; cdr3_aa: CASSEGRPQETQYF
j_call: TRBJ1-1; clone_size: -; v_call: TRBV7-6; d_call: -; cdr3_nt: TGTGCCAGCAGCTTAGGTTCGGCAGCTGAAGCTTTCTTT; cdr3_aa: CASSLGSAAEAFF
j_call: TRBJ2-7; clone_size: -; v_call: TRBV23-1; d_call: -; cdr3_nt: TGCGCCAGCAGTCTCCCAGGTGGGACCGACTCCTACGAGCAGTACTTC; cdr3_aa: CASSLPGGTDSYEQYF
j_call: TRBJ2-2; clone_size: -; v_call: TRBV28; d_call: TRBD1; cdr3_nt: TGTGCCAGCAGTCGCGACAGGGTTAACACCGGGGAGCTGTTTTTT; cdr3_aa: CASSRDRVNTGELFF
j_call: TRBJ1-1; clone_size: -; v_call: TRBV7-8; d_call: -; cdr3_nt: TGTGCCAGCAGCTTGACGGTGAACACTGAAACTTTCTTT; cdr3_aa: CASSLTVNTETFF
j_call: TRBJ1-1; clone_size: few; v_call: TRBV5-1; d_call: -; cdr3_nt: TGCGCCAGCAGCCCCCGGAGAGGGTCGAACACTGAAGCTTTCTTT; cdr3_aa: CASSPRRGSNTEAFF
j_call: TRBJ2-1; clone_size: -; v_call: TRBV6-1; d_call: -; cdr3_nt: TGTGCCAGCAGTTATGGCCCAGCGGGCGAGCAGTTCTTC; cdr3_aa: CASSYGPAGEQFF
j_call: TRBJ1-1; clone_size: few; v_call: TRBV7-9; d_call: -; cdr3_nt: TGTGCCAGCAGCCCACCCGGGACGGCGAACACTGAAGCTTTCTTT; cdr3_aa: CASSPPGTANTEAFF
j_call: TRBJ2-2; clone_size: -; v_call: TRBV7-9; d_call: TRBD1; cdr3_nt: TGTGCCAGCAGCTCATCTTTGAGGCCGGGACAGGGAATAACCGGGGAGCTGTTTTTT; cdr3_aa: CASSSSLRPGQGITGELFF
j_call: TRBJ1-1; clone_size: -; v_call: TRBV4-3; d_call: -; cdr3_nt: TGCGCCAGCAGCCAAGATAATGGGGAAGAAGCTTTCTTT; cdr3_aa: CASSQDNGEEAFF
j_call: TRBJ1-5; clone_size: few; v_call: TRBV20-1; d_call: -; cdr3_nt: TGCAGTGCTAGAGATCTCGGGCCCCCCCAGCATTTT; cdr3_aa: CSARDLGPPQHF
j_call: TRBJ2-5; clone_size: many; v_call: TRBV7-6; d_call: TRBD2; cdr3_nt: TGTGCCAGCAGCTTCCAACTAGCGGGGGGTACATCGACCCAGTACTTC; cdr3_aa: CASSFQLAGGTSTQYF
j_call: TRBJ2-7; clone_size: -; v_call: TRBV29-1; d_call: -; cdr3_nt: TGCAGCGTTGTCGGGGGCAACTCCTACGAGCAGTACTTC; cdr3_aa: CSVVGGNSYEQYF
j_call: TRBJ2-2; clone_size: few; v_call: TRBV6-5; d_call: -; cdr3_nt: TGTGCCAGCAGGGATGGGGTACAGGTGTACACCGGGGAGCTGTTTTTT; cdr3_aa: CASRDGVQVYTGELFF
j_call: TRBJ2-2; clone_size: many; v_call: TRBV12-5; d_call: -; cdr3_nt: TGTGCTAGTGGTTTTACAGGGAACACCGGGGAGCTGTTTTTT; cdr3_aa: CASGFTGNTGELFF
j_call: TRBJ2-7; clone_size: -; v_call: TRBV19; d_call: TRBD1; cdr3_nt: TGTGCCAGTAGTTTACCTTCCGGGACAGGGCTCTACGAGCAGTACTTC; cdr3_aa: CASSLPSGTGLYEQYF
j_call: TRBJ1-2; clone_size: many; v_call: TRBV7-9; d_call: TRBD1; cdr3_nt: TGTGCCAGCAGCTTAAAGGGACAGGGATTTGGCTACACCTTC; cdr3_aa: CASSLKGQGFGYTF
j_call: TRBJ1-2; clone_size: -; v_call: TRBV6-6; d_call: TRBD1; cdr3_nt: TGTGCCAGCAGTTACTCGAATGCAGGGGGGGCTGGCTACACCTTC; cdr3_aa: CASSYSNAGGAGYTF
j_call: TRBJ2-1; clone_size: many; v_call: TRBV4-1; d_call: TRBD2; cdr3_nt: TGCGCCAGCAGCCAGGTAGCGGGGGGGGGCAATGAGCAGTTCTTC; cdr3_aa: CASSQVAGGGNEQFF
j_call: TRBJ2-7; clone_size: -; v_call: TRBV5-6; d_call: -; cdr3_nt: TGTGCCAGCAGCTTGGGTAGCAACTTCTACGAGCAGTACTTC; cdr3_aa: CASSLGSNFYEQYF
j_call: TRBJ1-5; clone_size: few; v_call: TRBV28; d_call: -; cdr3_nt: TGTGCCAGCAGTTTGGTCTCAGATCTCAATCAGCCCCAGCATTTT; cdr3_aa: CASSLVSDLNQPQHF
j_call: TRBJ1-5; clone_size: few; v_call: TRBV5-8; d_call: -; cdr3_nt: TGTGCCAGCAGTCAGGAGGGGCACCATTATCAGCCCCAGCATTTT; cdr3_aa: CASSQEGHHYQPQHF
j_call: TRBJ2-1; clone_size: once; v_call: TRBV5-1; d_call: TRBD2; cdr3_nt: TGCGCCAGCAGCGCCCCGCTAGCGGGGTTGCGGGATGAGCAGTTCTTC; cdr3_aa: CASSAPLAGLRDEQFF
j_call: TRBJ1-1; clone_size: -; v_call: TRBV14; d_call: -; cdr3_nt: TGTGCCAGCAGCCAAGGGACATCGAACACTGAAGCTTTCTTT; cdr3_aa: CASSQGTSNTEAFF
j_call: TRBJ2-1; clone_size: many; v_call: TRBV12-3/TRBV12-4; d_call: -; cdr3_nt: TGTGCCAGCAGTTTAGGTGGAGACAATGAGCAGTTCTTC; cdr3_aa: CASSLGGDNEQFF
j_call: TRBJ2-4; clone_size: few; v_call: TRBV28; d_call: -; cdr3_nt: TGTGCCAGCAGTCCACCGGACACTCCGTCGGACATTCAGTACTTC; cdr3_aa: CASSPPDTPSDIQYF
j_call: TRBJ2-7; clone_size: few; v_call: TRBV6-5; d_call: TRBD1; cdr3_nt: TGTGCCAGCAGTTACACGGACAGGGCAGGTCACGAGCAGTACTTC; cdr3_aa: CASSYTDRAGHEQYF
j_call: TRBJ2-6; clone_size: many; v_call: TRBV7-8; d_call: -; cdr3_nt: TGTGCCAGCAGCTTAGTACAGAGAAGCTCTGGGGCCAACGTCCTGACTTTC; cdr3_aa: CASSLVQRSSGANVLTF
j_call: TRBJ2-5; clone_size: many; v_call: TRBV7-2; d_call: TRBD2; cdr3_nt: TGTGCCAGCCGGGGGGGGGCCCTTTACAGGGAGACCCAGTACTTC; cdr3_aa: CASRGGALYRETQYF
j_call: TRBJ2-3; clone_size: -; v_call: TRBV20-1; d_call: TRBD1; cdr3_nt: TGCAGTGCTTGCCGTAGGGGGCAAAGCACAGATACGCAGTATTTT; cdr3_aa: CSACRRGQSTDTQYF
j_call: TRBJ1-1; clone_size: few; v_call: TRBV28; d_call: -; cdr3_nt: TGTGCCAGCAGCTCTCGTGTAGTTACGGGCACTGAAGCTTTCTTT; cdr3_aa: CASSSRVVTGTEAFF
j_call: TRBJ1-2; clone_size: many; v_call: TRBV7-3; d_call: -; cdr3_nt: TGTGCCAGCAGCGAGGAAGAGGACTATGGCTACACCTTC; cdr3_aa: CASSEEEDYGYTF
j_call: TRBJ1-1; clone_size: few; v_call: TRBV14; d_call: -; cdr3_nt: TGTGCCAGCAGCCAAGATTTGGTAACTGAAGCTTTCTTT; cdr3_aa: CASSQDLVTEAFF
j_call: TRBJ1-1; clone_size: many; v_call: TRBV5-1; d_call: TRBD1; cdr3_nt: TGTGCCAGCAGTCTCGGACAGGGGGCTGAAGCTTTCTTT; cdr3_aa: CASSLGQGAEAFF
j_call: TRBJ2-1; clone_size: few; v_call: TRBV24-1; d_call: -; cdr3_nt: TGTGCCACCGGAAGAAGGGGAAGGTTCAATGAGCAGTTCTTC; cdr3_aa: CATGRRGRFNEQFF
j_call: TRBJ1-5; clone_size: -; v_call: TRBV6-2/TRBV6-3; d_call: -; cdr3_nt: TGTGCCAGCAGCCTACACGCAGGGGAGGTTCAGCCCCAGCATTTT; cdr3_aa: CASSLHAGEVQPQHF
j_call: TRBJ2-3; clone_size: few; v_call: TRBV20-1; d_call: TRBD2; cdr3_nt: TGCAGTGCTAGTTGGCGGGGGGCTAGCACAGATACGCAGTATTTT; cdr3_aa: CSASWRGASTDTQYF
j_call: TRBJ1-1; clone_size: -; v_call: TRBV9; d_call: -; cdr3_nt: TGTGCCAGCAGTGAGGACATAGATGGCTGGACTGAAGCTTTCTTT; cdr3_aa: CASSEDIDGWTEAFF
j_call: TRBJ2-7; clone_size: -; v_call: TRBV6-6; d_call: -; cdr3_nt: TGTGCCAGCAGGGACGTTCAGCCCCACGAGCAGTACTTC; cdr3_aa: CASRDVQPHEQYF